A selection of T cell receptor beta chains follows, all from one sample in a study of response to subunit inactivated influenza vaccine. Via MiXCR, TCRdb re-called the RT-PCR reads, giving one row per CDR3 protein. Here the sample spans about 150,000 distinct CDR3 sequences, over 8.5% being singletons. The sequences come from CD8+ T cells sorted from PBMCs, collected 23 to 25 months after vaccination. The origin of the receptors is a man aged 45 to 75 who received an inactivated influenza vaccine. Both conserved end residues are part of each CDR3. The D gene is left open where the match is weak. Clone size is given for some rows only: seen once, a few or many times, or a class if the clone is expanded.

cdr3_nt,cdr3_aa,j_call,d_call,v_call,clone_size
TGTGCCAGCAGCTTACAGGGGGGTTTGGTTGAGCAGTTCTTC,CASSLQGGLVEQFF,TRBJ2-1,NA,TRBV13,few
TGTGCCAGCAGTTACCCGGAGACCCAGTACTTC,CASSYPETQYF,TRBJ2-5,NA,TRBV6-2/TRBV6-3,many
TGTGCCAGCAGCTTAACCTTAGCGGGGCCGAACACCGGGGAGCTGTTTTTT,CASSLTLAGPNTGELFF,TRBJ2-2,TRBD2,TRBV7-6,NA
TGCGCCAGCAGCAAGGAGCGGGGCTACACAGATACGCAGTATTTT,CASSKERGYTDTQYF,TRBJ2-3,TRBD2,TRBV5-1,NA
TGCAGTGCCCCCGCTCCGGGGGGGGCCAGGTACAATGAGCAGTTCTTC,CSAPAPGGARYNEQFF,TRBJ2-1,TRBD2,TRBV20-1,many
TGTGCCAGCAGGGATCAGTTGAACACTGAAGCTTTCTTT,CASRDQLNTEAFF,TRBJ1-1,NA,TRBV28,NA
TGTGCCAGCAGCTTAGGGACAGGGAACACCGGGGAGCTGTTTTTT,CASSLGTGNTGELFF,TRBJ2-2,TRBD1,TRBV11-1,few
TGCGCCAGCAGCCAAGAGACTGCACCACTCACCGGGGAGCTGTTTTTT,CASSQETAPLTGELFF,TRBJ2-2,NA,TRBV4-3,NA
TGTGCCAGCAGTGGCATAGCGGACACAGATACGCAGTATTTT,CASSGIADTDTQYF,TRBJ2-3,NA,TRBV25-1,NA
TGTGCCAGCAGCGAGGGACACCTCTACGAGCAGTACTTC,CASSEGHLYEQYF,TRBJ2-7,NA,TRBV6-1,few
TGTGCCAGCACCGACGGGACAGGGGCTCGTAATGAGCAGTTCTTC,CASTDGTGARNEQFF,TRBJ2-1,TRBD1,TRBV12-3/TRBV12-4,many
TGTGCCAGCAGTATCCCCTCGACTGGAGCGAATACGCAGTATTTT,CASSIPSTGANTQYF,TRBJ2-3,NA,TRBV27,many
TGTGCCATCAGTGATCCGTTTACAGGGGGCCGGGGCACTGAAGCTTTCTTT,CAISDPFTGGRGTEAFF,TRBJ1-1,TRBD1,TRBV10-3,few
TGTGCCAGCGCGACAGGGGAGGTCACTGAAGCTTTCTTT,CASATGEVTEAFF,TRBJ1-1,TRBD1,TRBV7-9,few
TGCAGTGCTATTTGGAGAGCGAACACCATATATTTT,CSAIWRANTIYF,TRBJ1-3,NA,TRBV20-1,many
TGTGCCAGCAGTTACTCGACAGGGCCCTCCTACGAGCAGTACTTC,CASSYSTGPSYEQYF,TRBJ2-7,TRBD1,TRBV6-5,few
TGTGCCAGCAGCTTAGCGGTTGGGACACCTTTTTGCGAGCAGTACTTC,CASSLAVGTPFCEQYF,TRBJ2-7,NA,TRBV7-9,few
TGTGCCAGCAGTTACCACAACACAGATACGCAGTATTTT,CASSYHNTDTQYF,TRBJ2-3,NA,TRBV6-2/TRBV6-3,NA
TGTGCCAGCAATCCTTCGACAGGTCCTCTCACAGATACGCAGTATTTT,CASNPSTGPLTDTQYF,TRBJ2-3,NA,TRBV6-1,few
TGCAGCGTGTATACGGTAGACAGGGGCTACGAGCAGTACTTC,CSVYTVDRGYEQYF,TRBJ2-7,TRBD1,TRBV29-1,NA
TGTGCCAGCAGCCCCCCTGGGGGGGAATATGGCTACACCTTC,CASSPPGGEYGYTF,TRBJ1-2,NA,TRBV3-1,many
TGTGCCAGCAGCCCAGGGTGGGTTTTAGGAACCAATGAGCAGTTCTTC,CASSPGWVLGTNEQFF,TRBJ2-1,NA,TRBV7-9,NA
TGTGCCAGCAGCTTAGCGGAGACTAGTAACTACGAGCAGTACTTC,CASSLAETSNYEQYF,TRBJ2-7,NA,TRBV7-6,few
TGTGCCAGCACCGGCGGGAGTGGGTTGGAGACCCAGTACTTC,CASTGGSGLETQYF,TRBJ2-5,TRBD2,TRBV28,few
TGTGCCAGCACCCTCCCCCGGGGAGACTATGGCTACACCTTC,CASTLPRGDYGYTF,TRBJ1-2,NA,TRBV6-1,NA
TGTGCCAGCAGCCCCCAGGGCCCCCCCAATTACGAGCAGTACTTC,CASSPQGPPNYEQYF,TRBJ2-7,NA,TRBV7-2,few
TGTGCCAGCAGCTTCTCGGCCGGATCAACCTACGAGCAGTACTTC,CASSFSAGSTYEQYF,TRBJ2-7,NA,TRBV7-9,NA
TGCAGTGCCACGACAGGGTCTGGAAACACCATATATTTT,CSATTGSGNTIYF,TRBJ1-3,TRBD1,TRBV20-1,once
TGCGCCAGCAGCCAAGATCTGGATGAGGCGGGGATACTGTTTTTT,CASSQDLDEAGILFF,TRBJ1-4,NA,TRBV4-1,NA
TGTGCCAGCCGTGTGGGGGGAGAAGGGGCCGAGCAGTACTTC,CASRVGGEGAEQYF,TRBJ2-7,NA,TRBV6-2/TRBV6-3,NA
TGTGCCAGTAATGGGGGACTAGCGACGAATGAGCAGTTCTTC,CASNGGLATNEQFF,TRBJ2-1,TRBD2,TRBV19,NA
TGTGCCACCAGCAGAGATCGGTTAGCGGGGGGATCCACAGATACGCAGTATTTT,CATSRDRLAGGSTDTQYF,TRBJ2-3,TRBD2,TRBV15,few
TGTGCCAGCAGTTTCCGGGACCAGATCCTGAATGAGCAGTTCTTC,CASSFRDQILNEQFF,TRBJ2-1,NA,TRBV12-3/TRBV12-4,few
TGCAGTGTTCGACTCACGAAGGGTGGATTGTACGAGCAGTACTTC,CSVRLTKGGLYEQYF,TRBJ2-7,NA,TRBV20-1,NA
TGTGCCAGCAGCGTAGGGCCAGGTGGGGGCTACACCTTC,CASSVGPGGGYTF,TRBJ1-2,NA,TRBV9,many
TGTGCCAGCAGTGAAACTCGCGGGGGGCAGGGCCCGAACACTGAAGCTTTCTTT,CASSETRGGQGPNTEAFF,TRBJ1-1,NA,TRBV2,NA
TGTGCCAGCAGCGAGACAGGGGGAAGGAACTATGGCTACACCTTC,CASSETGGRNYGYTF,TRBJ1-2,TRBD1,TRBV9,few
TGCAGTGCAGGGACAGAGATCATGAACACTGAAGCTTTCTTT,CSAGTEIMNTEAFF,TRBJ1-1,TRBD1,TRBV20-1,few
TGTGCCAGCAGTGATAATGAGCAGTTCTTC,CASSDNEQFF,TRBJ2-1,NA,TRBV2,NA
TGCGCCAGCAGCTTGTATGTGTCCCTGAGCACAGATACGCAGTATTTT,CASSLYVSLSTDTQYF,TRBJ2-3,NA,TRBV5-1,few
TGTGCCAGCAGTGACGGGGTAGCGGGGGGGGACACAGATACGCAGTATTTT,CASSDGVAGGDTDTQYF,TRBJ2-3,TRBD2,TRBV25-1,many
TGTGCCAGCAGCCACCCCCGGGACAACTCCTACGAGCAGTACTTC,CASSHPRDNSYEQYF,TRBJ2-7,NA,TRBV7-9,NA
TGTGCCAGCAGCTTTAGCGGGCCCTCCTACGAGCAGTACTTC,CASSFSGPSYEQYF,TRBJ2-7,TRBD2,TRBV7-2,NA
TGTGCCAGCAGCTTGGCCCCTAGTCCAGATACGCAGTATTTT,CASSLAPSPDTQYF,TRBJ2-3,NA,TRBV5-4,few
TGCGCCAGCAGCTCCGACAGGGGCAGGGAGCTGTTTTTT,CASSSDRGRELFF,TRBJ2-2,TRBD1,TRBV5-1,few
TGTGCCAGCAGCTTAGGGGCACTAGCGGGAGGAGAGACCCAGTACTTC,CASSLGALAGGETQYF,TRBJ2-5,TRBD2,TRBV7-2,few
TGTGCCAGCAGTTACAGAATTAGCAATCAGCCCCAGCATTTT,CASSYRISNQPQHF,TRBJ1-5,NA,TRBV6-2/TRBV6-3,few
TGTGCCAGCAGCCACGAGCAGCTGGCGGGGGCCCCAGATACGCAGTATTTT,CASSHEQLAGAPDTQYF,TRBJ2-3,NA,TRBV4-2,many
TGTGCCACCAGTGACCCGGGACTAGCGGGAGTCAATGAGCAGTTCTTC,CATSDPGLAGVNEQFF,TRBJ2-1,TRBD2,TRBV24-1,NA
TGCGCCAGCAGCTTCGACAGGGAACGGAGGTATACTGAAGCTTTCTTT,CASSFDRERRYTEAFF,TRBJ1-1,TRBD1,TRBV5-1,few
TGCGCCAGCAGCCCAGGGTTGGGCTACGAGCAGTACTTC,CASSPGLGYEQYF,TRBJ2-7,NA,TRBV4-3,many
TGCAGCGTTGAAGGGCAGGGCGTAAGTGGCTACACCTTC,CSVEGQGVSGYTF,TRBJ1-2,NA,TRBV29-1,many
TGCGCCAGCAGCCAAGATCCAGGGTGGGAAGGGCCGAACTACGAGCAGTACTTC,CASSQDPGWEGPNYEQYF,TRBJ2-7,NA,TRBV4-3,few
TGTGCCAGCAGTGACAGCTACAATCAGCCCCAGCATTTT,CASSDSYNQPQHF,TRBJ1-5,NA,TRBV25-1,NA